The 20 T cell receptor beta chains listed next were all sequenced from one sample in a study of cytomegalovirus exposure and HLA in healthy donors (dated by TCRdb to 2017 to 2019). To prepare the library, the immunoSEQ multiplex PCR assay was applied. A mixture of 60 forward primers for TCR Vbeta segments and 13 reverse primers for TCR Jbeta segments was used in the multiplex PCR. TCRdb mirrors the immuneACCESS table, restricted to in-frame sequences. Some clones are absent from its copies; in checked studies, under half trace to an unresolved V gene, and the reason for the others is unknown. The sample table shows more than 80,000 clones, and under 80% are seen once. The ten largest make up around 4.3% of the sample. Material for sequencing was PBMCs. These receptors were obtained from a man aged 55 to 70 in good health and CMV-seronegative.

The chain has TRBV15 and TRBJ2-1, with TRBD1 matching 7 bases. The CDR3 has 15 amino acids. Unmatched junction bases numbered 9, after V lost 3 bases and J lost 7 bases. Per germline, CDR1 LNHNV and CDR2 YYDKDF (reference sequence). Written as DNA, the CDR3 is TGTGCCACCAGCAGGCCTGGGGCAGGGGGAAATGAGCAGTTCTTC. It codes for CATSRPGAGGNEQFF.

This chain connects TRBV14 to TRBJ1-1; D is unclear. Germline values: CDR1 SGHDN, CDR2 FVKESK. The CDR3 runs 14 residues. The V and J ends lost 0 bases and 4 bases respectively, with 9 bases between them. Written as DNA, the CDR3 is TGTGCCAGCAGCCAAGACAGGAGGAGCACTGAAGCTTTCTTT. Amino acids: CASSQDRRSTEAFF.

The CDR3: CASSQEQGFGETQYF. The CDR3 DNA reads TGTGCCAGCAGCCAGGAACAGGGGTTCGGGGAGACCCAGTACTTC. The chain combines TRBV14 with TRBJ2-5; 7 bases line up with TRBD1. The CDR3 extends over 15 amino acids. Trimming took 3 bases from V and 5 from J; bases not matched to a gene: 9. Germline V gives CDR1 SGHDN, CDR2 FVKESK.

J is TRBJ1-5 and V is TRBV30; D is perhaps TRBD1 (6 bases). Germline values: CDR1 GTSNPN, CDR2 SVGIG (reference sequence). The ends were cut back, 1 base at V and 2 bases at J, with 6 bases in the middle. The CDR3 covers 13 residues. The CDR3 DNA reads as TGTGCCTGGAGTGCAGGGGGCAATCAGCCCCAGCATTTT. Its protein is CAWSAGGNQPQHF. The full variable domain, its missing parts supplied by reference TRBV30 and TRBJ1-5, is SQTIHQWPATLVQPVGSPLSLECTVEGTSNPNLYWYRQAAGRGLQLLFYSVGIGQISSEVPQNLSASRPQDRQFILSSKKLLLSDSGFYLCAWSAGGNQPQHFGDGTRLSIL.

The V gene is TRBV29-1, the J gene TRBJ2-3, with no clear D. This CDR3 contains 13 residues. V lost 2 bases and J lost 1, with 7 bases in between. Germline V gene data show CDR1 as SQVTM and CDR2 as ANQGSEA. This CDR3 reads CSVEPVGTDTQYF. DNA of the CDR3: TGCAGCGTTGAACCGGTCGGCACAGATACGCAGTATTTT.

The chain carries TRBV15 and TRBJ2-7; 9 nucleotides align to TRBD1. The CDR3 loop spans 16 amino acids. The junction had 8 bases not matched to a gene; V was cut back by 0 bases and J by 5 bases. Germline V gene data show CDR1 as LNHNV and CDR2 as YYDKDF (reference sequence). This CDR3 is CATSRDLGTGLDEQYF. DNA of the CDR3: TGTGCCACCAGCAGAGATCTAGGGACAGGGTTAGACGAGCAGTACTTC.

The chain couples TRBV6-5 to TRBJ1-5, with TRBD1 identical over 12 bases. The CDR3 length is 14 residues. Germline lookup yields CDR1 MNHEY and CDR2 SVGAGI. V lost 6 bases to trimming and J lost 7 bases; unmatched junction nucleotides: 4. Written as DNA, the CDR3 is TGTGCCAGCAGGGGACAGGGGGCGGGCCAGCCCCAGCATTTT. Protein sequence: CASRGQGAGQPQHF.

The genes are TRBV10-3 and TRBJ2-7; 9 bases fit TRBD2. Germline V gene data show CDR1 as ENHRY and CDR2 as SYGVKD. After removal of 7 bases from V and 3 bases from J, the junction contained 1 base not matched to a gene. This CDR3 comprises 12 residues. CDR3 in amino acids: CAIKRGDYEQYF. DNA of the CDR3: TGTGCCATCAAGCGGGGGGACTACGAGCAGTACTTC.

V usage is TRBV5-3 and J usage is TRBJ1-2, with TRBD1 as a possible D gene (6 bases). TRBV5-3 is placed among ORFs of uncertain function. Deletions cut 4 bases from V and 8 bases from J, with 21 bases between. The CDR3 covers 15 residues. The CDR3 sequence: CARSPRQANPLGYTF. The CDR3 DNA reads as TGTGCCAGAAGCCCCCGACAGGCGAACCCCCTGGGCTACACCTTC.

The V and J genes are TRBV7-9 and TRBJ2-7; TRBD2 matches 9 bases. The CDR3 has 14 amino acids. Per the germline V gene, CDR1 is SEHNR and CDR2 is FQNEAQ (reference sequence). The ends lost 7 bases at V and 2 bases at J; junction bases unmatched: 6. This chain's CDR3 is CASTVAGAPYEQYF. CDR3 nucleotides: TGTGCCAGCACCGTAGCGGGGGCCCCCTACGAGCAGTACTTC. The full variable domain, completed using reference TRBV7-9 and TRBJ2-7, is DTGVSQNPRHKITKRGQNVTFRCDPISEHNRLYWYRQTLGQGPEFLTYFQNEAQLEKSRLLSDRFSAERPKGSFSTLEIQRTEQGDSAMYLCASTVAGAPYEQYFGPGTRLTVT.

The chain is built from TRBV7-9 and TRBJ2-7, with D tentatively TRBD1 (6 bases). The CDR3 consists of 16 residues. The germline V gene encodes CDR1 SEHNR and CDR2 FQNEAQ (reference sequence). Trimming pared 8 bases from V and 5 bases from J, leaving 25 bases between. This CDR3 is CASANRELTGSNEQYF. The CDR3 nucleotides read TGTGCCAGCGCCAATCGTGAACTAACAGGGAGCAACGAGCAGTACTTC.

J is TRBJ2-7 and V is TRBV6-1, with TRBD2 matching 7 bases. The CDR3 loop spans 13 amino acids. J was trimmed by 1 base and V by 6 bases; bases with no gene match: 3. The germline CDR1 and CDR2 sequences are MNHNS and SASEGT. As DNA, the CDR3 is TGTGCCAGCAGGCCCGGGGGGTCCTACGAGCAGTACTTC. Its protein product is CASRPGGSYEQYF.

This clone was observed a few times. This chain connects TRBV6-5 to TRBJ1-1; a weak D match, TRBD1 (5 bases). The V gene lost 5 bases and the J gene lost 0 bases, with 13 bases spanning the gap. CDR1 is MNHEY, CDR2 SVGAGI, per germline. The length of the CDR3 is 15 residues. The CDR3 coding sequence is TGTGCCAGCAGTAAGGACACCGACATGAACACTGAAGCTTTCTTT. Translating it yields CASSKDTDMNTEAFF.

V and J are TRBV19 and TRBJ2-6, with TRBD1 matching over 7 bases. Trimming cost V 6 bases and J 1 base; bases outside gene matches: 9. The CDR3 runs to 17 residues. The germline CDR1 and CDR2 sequences are LNHDA and SQIVND (reference sequence). CDR3 sequence: CASSYRGSSSGANVLTF. Here the CDR3 DNA reads TGTGCCAGTAGCTACAGGGGCTCGAGTTCTGGGGCCAACGTCCTGACTTTC.

This clone was seen only a few times. The chain recombines TRBV27 with TRBJ2-1; TRBD2 aligns across 7 bases. The CDR3 consists of 14 residues. Unmatched junction bases numbered 7, after V lost 3 bases and J lost 8 bases. CDR1 and CDR2 from the germline V gene are MNHEY and SMNVEV (reference sequence). The CDR3 coding sequence is TGTGCCAGCAGTTTGAGAAGTCGGGGGGATGAGCAGTTCTTC. Amino acid sequence: CASSLRSRGDEQFF.

J is TRBJ1-2 and V is TRBV6-5; D possibly corresponds to TRBD1 (6 bases). V lost 0 bases, J lost 4 bases, and 12 bases lay in between. CDR1 is MNHEY, CDR2 SVGAGI, per germline. This CDR3 has 15 residues. The CDR3 sequence: CASSYSATGAYGYTF. In nucleotides, the CDR3 is TGTGCCAGCAGTTACTCTGCGACAGGAGCCTATGGCTACACCTTC.

This clone was recorded only once. The rearrangement links TRBV13 to TRBJ1-1, with D possibly TRBD1 on 5 matching bases. Between the trimmed V and J ends, which lost 4 bases and 4 bases, there was a span of 13 bases. The length of the CDR3 is 14 residues. Germline V CDR1 and CDR2: PRHDT, FYEKMQ (reference sequence). This chain's CDR3 is CASSSGGMGTEAFF. As DNA, the CDR3 is TGTGCCAGCAGCTCGGGGGGTATGGGCACTGAAGCTTTCTTT.

Concerning this clone itself: Only one base separates this from a far larger clonotype, so it likely reflects a read error. This sequence joins TRBV4-2 and TRBJ1-1, with a tentative D call TRBD1 (5 bases). With 2 bases removed from V and 3 bases from J, the gap between germline ends came to 13 bases. This CDR3 spans 15 amino acids. From germline, CDR1 is LGHNA and CDR2 YNFKEQ. The CDR3 nucleotides read TGTGCCAGCAGCCAAAACGACAGAAGGGACACTGAAGCTTTCTTT. Translation gives CASSQNDRRDTEAFF.

The chain recombines TRBV21-1 with TRBJ1-5. TRBV21-1 is a pseudogene segment. The CDR3 loop spans 22 amino acids. As DNA, the CDR3 is TGTGCCAGCAGCAAAGGGGAGGGTTGTATGACGAACCGAGACTATAGCAATCAGCCCCAGCATTTT. This codes for CASSKGEGCMTNRDYSNQPQHF.

This clone turned up a few times. The rearrangement uses TRBV6-5 and TRBJ1-1; D is unclear. V was shortened by 6 bases and J by 11 bases, with 16 bases between the two germline ends. Germline loops: CDR1 MNHEY, CDR2 SVGAGI. The CDR3 length is 12 residues. CDR3 DNA: TGTGCCAGCAGCGGTACCCGGAGGAGGGCTTTCTTT. Protein: CASSGTRRRAFF.